This TCR beta chain came from a study of read filtering for tumor transcriptome and immune sequencing. At least ten counts were recorded for this clonotype. Its ends do not fully match the called genes, so a read error is possible. Every patient had bone marrow sampled while the disease was active. The germline V gene has CDR1 SGHTA and CDR2 FQGNSA. This CDR3 comprises 17 residues. This library used 300 to 450 ng RNA and molecular barcoded adaptors spanning alpha/delta and beta/gamma chains. Each CDR3 protein is one row after TCRdb ran MiXCR on the reads. Of more than 20,000 distinct CDR3 sequences listed, about 20% were seen once; the top ten hold 45% to 50%.

The sequence was collected from a donor at least 40 years old with multiple myeloma. The sample taken for sequencing was a population of CD138-negative cells sorted from bone marrow. V is TRBV7-2 and J is TRBJ2-3, with 9 positions matching TRBD2. CDR3 in DNA: TGTGCCAGCAGCTTAGCCCCGCGGCTAGCGGGGACAGATACGCTGTATTTT. Residues: CASSLAPRLAGTDTLYF. Complete variable domain (other parts from reference TRBV7-2 and TRBJ2-3): GAGVSQSPSNKVTEKGKDVELRCDPISGHTALYWYRQSLGQGLEFLIYFQGNSAPDKSGLPSDRFSAERTGGSVSTLTIQRTQQEDSAVYLCASSLAPRLAGTDTLYFGPGTRLTVL.